The next 25 T cell receptor beta chains were all read from a single sample in a study of response to subunit inactivated influenza vaccine. TCRdb independently ran MiXCR on the RT-PCR reads; one entry per CDR3 protein. The repertoire holds 550,000 to 600,000 distinct CDR3 sequences, with roughly 12% as singletons. Sequencing used PBMCs from blood, obtained on the day of vaccination. The receptors originated from a man in his forties or fifties who received an inactivated influenza vaccine.

The V call is TRBV6-1, the J call TRBJ2-7, with 10 bases lining up with TRBD2. The germline CDR1 and CDR2 sequences are MNHNS and SASEGT. The CDR3 runs to 15 residues. J was trimmed by 3 bases and V by 6 bases; bases with no gene match: 8. CDR3 residues: CASRLASGSNYEQYF. CDR3 DNA: TGTGCCAGCAGGTTGGCTAGCGGGAGCAACTACGAGCAGTACTTC.

The chain carries TRBV12-3 or TRBV12-4 and TRBJ1-5; tentative D call: TRBD1 (5 bases). The V and J ends lost 4 bases and 1 base respectively, with 17 bases between them. This CDR3 is built from 17 residues. CDR3 protein: CASSSPQGFPSNQPQHF. In nucleotides, the CDR3 is TGTGCCAGCAGTTCCCCCCAGGGATTCCCAAGCAATCAGCCCCAGCATTTT.

This clonotype was picked up a small number of times. The chain carries TRBV6-1 and TRBJ1-1; no definite D call. V dropped 7 bases and J dropped 0 bases, with 12 bases sitting between them. The CDR3 runs to 14 residues. CDR1 is MNHNS, CDR2 SASEGT, per germline. CDR3 amino acids: CASKRTGMNTEAFF. CDR3 nucleotide sequence: TGTGCCAGCAAAAGGACGGGGATGAACACTGAAGCTTTCTTT.

The chain is built from TRBV18 and TRBJ1-2, with D hard to call. The CDR3 contains 15 residues. V lost 0 bases, J lost 8 bases, and 16 bases lay in between. Germline lookup yields CDR1 KGHSH and CDR2 LQKENI. This CDR3 is CASSPPSYQPGGYTF. The CDR3 bases are TGTGCCAGCTCACCACCGTCTTACCAGCCAGGCGGCTACACCTTC.

This clonotype was found a few times. This rearrangement joins TRBV6-2 or TRBV6-3 to TRBJ2-1; unclear D gene. Trimming shortened V by 2 bases and J by 2 bases, and 7 bases separated the two germline ends. Germline CDR1 and CDR2: MNHEY and SVGEGT. The CDR3 loop spans 14 amino acids. In nucleotides, the CDR3 is TGTGCCAGCAGTTACACCTCAGCCTACAATGAGCAGTTCTTC. Its translation: CASSYTSAYNEQFF.

This clonotype was counted a few times. The chain joins TRBV5-1 to TRBJ2-2; D gene uncertain. This CDR3 spans 16 amino acids. From germline, CDR1 is SGHRS and CDR2 YFSETQ. Trimming shortened V by 1 base and J by 2 bases, and 12 bases separated the two germline ends. The CDR3 DNA reads TGCGCCAGCAGCTTGTTAGGAGATACCAACACCGGGGAGCTGTTTTTT. Its translation: CASSLLGDTNTGELFF.

The chain couples TRBV10-3 to TRBJ2-7, with 9 bases fitting TRBD2. Germline values: CDR1 ENHRY, CDR2 SYGVKD. Trimming removed 6 bases from V and 5 bases from J; junction bases left unmatched: 8. This CDR3 spans 14 amino acids. CDR3 sequence (DNA): TGTGCCATCAGGCCCGGGACTAGCATCCACGAGCAGTACTTC. It translates to CAIRPGTSIHEQYF.

This clonotype was seen a few times. The chain is built from TRBV4-1 and TRBJ2-7; 7 bases align to TRBD1. Germline values: CDR1 MGHRA, CDR2 YSYEKL. The V and J ends lost 3 bases and 3 bases, in that order; junction bases with no gene match: 8. The CDR3 runs 15 residues. The CDR3 here is CASSHLPDRDYEQYF. Here the CDR3 DNA reads TGCGCCAGCAGCCACCTCCCCGACAGGGACTACGAGCAGTACTTC.

The genes are TRBV29-1 and TRBJ2-1; 13 bases match TRBD2. This CDR3 spans 16 amino acids. The germline gives CDR1 SQVTM, CDR2 ANQGSEA. The V segment lost 4 bases and the J segment 1 base; nucleotides outside the gene matches: 4. CDR3 coding DNA: TGCAGCGTTGTGGGGACTAGCGGGACTTCCTACAATGAGCAGTTCTTC. Protein: CSVVGTSGTSYNEQFF.

The table lists this clonotype with a few counts. This chain links TRBV5-6 with TRBJ2-7; D may be TRBD1 or TRBD2 (5 bases each). Germline V CDR1 and CDR2: SGHDT, YYEEEE. This CDR3 region has 15 residues. V lost 4 bases, J lost 5 bases, and 19 bases lay in between. CDR3 DNA: TGTGCCAGCAGCGAGTACAGGAGGCCCTATGACGAGCAGTACTTC. Its protein product is CASSEYRRPYDEQYF.

The chain joins TRBV5-6 to TRBJ1-2; D unclear. Germline CDR1 reads SGHDT; CDR2 reads YYEEEE. V gave up 0 bases and J gave up 4 bases, with 10 bases separating them. The CDR3 length is 14 residues. The CDR3 DNA reads TGTGCCAGCAGCTTGGAAGGGCGGGTCTATGGCTACACCTTC. It codes for CASSLEGRVYGYTF. Based on the CDR3 plus reference TRBV5-6 and TRBJ1-2, the full variable domain is DAGVTQSPTHLIKTRGQQVTLRCSPKSGHDTVSWYQQALGQGPQFIFQYYEEEERQRGNFPDRFSGHQFPNYSSELNVNALLLGDSALYLCASSLEGRVYGYTFGSGTRLTVV.

The gene calls are TRBV7-9 and TRBJ1-1; possibly TRBD1 for D (5 bases). Trimming pared 5 bases from V and 8 bases from J, leaving 12 bases between. CDR1 SEHNR and CDR2 FQNEAQ come from the germline V gene (reference sequence). This CDR3 spans 12 amino acids. The CDR3 region is CASSQRQGEAFF. CDR3 nucleotide sequence: TGTGCCAGCAGCCAGAGGCAGGGCGAAGCTTTCTTT.

The chain employs TRBV12-3 or TRBV12-4 and TRBJ2-7, with TRBD1 as a possible D gene (6 bases). The CDR3 is 12 amino acids. Trimming stripped 6 bases from V and 12 bases from J, with 18 bases between. The CDR3 DNA reads TGTGCCAGCAGCCACACAGGGCCACCACCGTACTTC. Amino acids: CASSHTGPPPYF.

This clonotype occurred a few times. The chain has TRBV27 and TRBJ1-3; no reliable D call. The germline V and J ends were trimmed by 8 bases and 2 bases, with 28 bases remaining between them. This CDR3 is 19 amino acids long. Germline CDR1 and CDR2: MNHEY and SMNVEV (reference sequence). The CDR3 sequence is CASSRTGRQTRPAGNTIYF. The CDR3 nucleotides are TGTGCCAGCTCGAGGACGGGTCGCCAGACGCGACCTGCTGGAAACACCATATATTTT.

This clonotype has a handful of counts. The chain combines TRBV14 with TRBJ1-3; possible D gene TRBD1, 6 bases. Looked up from germline, CDR1 is SGHDN and CDR2 is FVKESK. This CDR3 is 18 amino acids long. Trimming removed 5 bases at V and 0 bases at J, with 20 bases between. The CDR3: CASSGTRREKGSGNTIYF. The CDR3 coding sequence is TGTGCCAGCAGCGGGACACGGAGAGAGAAGGGCTCTGGAAACACCATATATTTT.

The genes are TRBV27 and TRBJ2-1; D call uncertain. CDR3 length equals 11 residues. V gave up 1 base and J gave up 9 bases, with 4 bases separating them. CDR1 MNHEY and CDR2 SMNVEV come from the germline V gene (reference sequence). The DNA of the CDR3 is TGTGCCAGCAGTTTATACGGTGAGCAGTTCTTC. Its translation: CASSLYGEQFF.

The V call is TRBV20-1, the J call TRBJ1-5; D is uncertain. This CDR3 has 12 amino acids. The germline V gene has CDR1 DFQATT and CDR2 SNEGSKA (reference sequence). Trimming pared 3 bases from V and 1 base from J, leaving 4 bases between. In DNA form, the CDR3 reads TGCAGTGCTAGTTACAGCAATCAGCCCCAGCATTTT. Residues: CSASYSNQPQHF.

The chain is built from TRBV10-1 and TRBJ2-2; possibly TRBD2 for D (5 bases). Germline V gives CDR1 WNHNN, CDR2 SYGVQD (reference sequence). Trimming left V 2 bases short and J 0 bases short, with 7 bases between. The CDR3 spans 15 residues. DNA for the CDR3: TGCGCCAGCAGTGAGGAGGGAACGAACACCGGGGAGCTGTTTTTT. This gives the protein CASSEEGTNTGELFF.

This clonotype has just a few counts. The chain employs TRBV9 and TRBJ2-2; the D is unclear. The germline gives CDR1 SGDLS, CDR2 YYNGEE. Trimming cost V 0 bases and J 7 bases, with 7 bases left between them. The CDR3 spans 13 residues. CDR3 loop: CASSVGGNGELFF. The CDR3 DNA follows: TGTGCCAGCAGCGTAGGAGGAAACGGGGAGCTGTTTTTT.

This clonotype was picked up a small number of times. The rearrangement joins TRBV10-3 to TRBJ2-7, with D unresolved. This CDR3 has 12 residues. Trimming stripped 11 bases from V and 3 bases from J, with 14 bases between. Germline CDR1 is ENHRY and CDR2 is SYGVKD. CDR3: CAVRRANYEQYF. The CDR3 bases are TGTGCCGTGCGAAGAGCGAACTACGAGCAGTACTTC.

This CDR3 is CASSYTDRGDEKLFF. CDR3 nucleotide sequence: TGTGCCAGCAGTTACACCGACAGGGGAGACGAAAAACTGTTTTTT. The chain combines TRBV6-5 with TRBJ1-4, with 8 bases that match TRBD1. V was clipped by 2 bases and J by 8 bases; unmatched bases: 7. Germline V gene sequence: CDR1 MNHEY, CDR2 SVGAGI. The CDR3 has 15 residues.

This rearrangement joins TRBV20-1 to TRBJ2-3, with TRBD2 matching 10 bases. CDR1 is DFQATT and CDR2 is SNEGSKA in the germline V gene (reference sequence). The CDR3 loop spans 17 amino acids. V was clipped by 2 bases and J by 3 bases; unmatched bases: 11. The CDR3 nucleotides read TGCAGTGCTAGAAGCGGGAGGGCCGATTTGGGTACAGATACGCAGTATTTT. Its translation is CSARSGRADLGTDTQYF.

This clonotype was observed once. The chain uses TRBV28 and TRBJ2-1; 9 bases are a match to TRBD2. Trimming removed 4 bases from V and 2 bases from J; junction bases left unmatched: 6. CDR1 and CDR2 from the germline V gene are MDHEN and SYDVKM. The CDR3 extends over 16 amino acids. For the CDR3, the DNA is TGTGCCAGCAGTTCAATAGCGGGGGCCCCCTACAATGAGCAGTTCTTC. Residues: CASSSIAGAPYNEQFF.

The table lists this clonotype with a few counts. V and J are TRBV28 and TRBJ1-1, with D hard to call. Germline-derived CDR1 and CDR2 are MDHEN and SYDVKM. V shed 4 bases and J shed 3 bases, with 12 bases lying between them. This CDR3 is 14 amino acids long. CDR3 loop: CASSSWEVDTEAFF. The CDR3 nucleotides are TGTGCCAGCAGTTCTTGGGAAGTTGACACTGAAGCTTTCTTT.

This clonotype was seen a handful of times. CDR3: CASSLVVTGQVFYEQYF. The DNA for the CDR3 is TGTGCCAGCAGCTTAGTAGTCACAGGACAGGTCTTCTACGAGCAGTACTTC. The chain joins TRBV7-8 to TRBJ2-7, with 7 bases lining up with TRBD1. Germline CDR1 is SGHVS and CDR2 is FQNEAQ. The CDR3 runs to 17 residues. With 1 base clipped from V and 3 bases from J, the junction kept 12 bases outside the gene matches.